This passage covers 23 T cell receptor beta chains from one sample sequenced in a study of human T cells and chemical hapten exposure. Sample time point: patch test 3, about 24 weeks after DPC sensitization. As to treatment: therapeutic diphenylcyclopropenone sensitization with weekly scalp DPC. Using its own MiXCR run on the RACE reads, TCRdb lists one record per CDR3 protein. The sample yields 95,000 to 150,000 distinct CDR3 sequences, 11% seen once. The material sequenced was whole blood, taken in connection with sensitization to the hapten diphenylcyclopropenone (DPC). All receptors derive from a woman between 45 and 65 years old with alopecia areata. Some clones in this sample may be carry-over from other donors' samples.

V gene TRBV29-1 combines with J gene TRBJ1-5; weak D call: TRBD1 (6 bases). Germline CDR1 is SQVTM and CDR2 is ANQGSEA. Deletions cut 4 bases from V and 6 bases from J, with 16 bases between. The CDR3 totals 14 residues. The chain's CDR3 is CSVAGGAEGQPQHF. The CDR3 DNA sequence: TGCAGCGTTGCGGGGGGCGCAGAGGGTCAGCCCCAGCATTTT.

V and J are TRBV4-3 and TRBJ2-3; 12 bases match TRBD2. Germline V gene lookup returns CDR1 LGHNA and CDR2 YSLEER. V lost 1 base to trimming and J lost 5 bases; unmatched junction nucleotides: 7. The CDR3 sequence is 17 residues long. CDR3 amino acids: CASSQVGLAGGKDTQYF. In DNA, the CDR3 is TGCGCCAGCAGCCAAGTCGGGCTAGCGGGAGGGAAAGATACGCAGTATTTT.

The V call is TRBV12-3 or TRBV12-4, the J call TRBJ2-1, with D tentatively TRBD1 (6 bases). The CDR3 runs to 14 residues. V was trimmed by 7 bases and J by 3 bases, leaving 13 bases between them. The CDR3: CASKLGGVYNEQFF. CDR3 nucleotide sequence: TGTGCCAGCAAGCTAGGGGGAGTCTACAATGAGCAGTTCTTC.

This clonotype was observed a few times. The chain couples TRBV10-3 to TRBJ2-3; 13 bases line up with TRBD2. The ends lost 4 bases at V and 2 bases at J; junction bases unmatched: 6. The CDR3 runs 17 residues. Germline V gene sequence: CDR1 ENHRY, CDR2 SYGVKD. CDR3 in amino acids: CAISAFGTSGITDTQYF. The CDR3 DNA sequence: TGTGCCATCAGTGCGTTCGGGACTAGCGGGATCACAGATACGCAGTATTTT.

The J gene is TRBJ1-6, the V gene TRBV18, with D unresolved. Germline V lookup: CDR1 KGHSH, CDR2 LQKENI. This CDR3 spans 12 amino acids. V shed 5 bases and J shed 8 bases, with 7 bases lying between them. The chain's CDR3 is CASSGPYSPLHF. DNA of the CDR3: TGTGCCAGCTCAGGCCCGTATTCACCCCTCCACTTT. The full variable domain, with the rest looked up from reference TRBV18 and TRBJ1-6, is NAGVMQNPRHLVRRRGQEARLRCSPMKGHSHVYWYRQLPEEGLKFMVYLQKENIIDESGMPKERFSAEFPKEGPSILRIQQVVRGDSAAYFCASSGPYSPLHFGNGTRLTVT.

This clonotype was counted only a few times. The chain has TRBV12-3 or TRBV12-4 and TRBJ1-1; TRBD1 aligns across 7 bases. V trimming: 2 bases; J trimming: 3 bases; junction bases outside the gene matches: 3. The CDR3 is 14 residues long. This CDR3 reads CASSLRGQDTEAFF. CDR3 DNA sequence: TGTGCCAGCAGTTTAAGGGGGCAGGACACTGAAGCTTTCTTT.

This clonotype has only a few counts. The J gene is TRBJ2-2, the V gene TRBV27; no definite D call. CDR3 length equals 14 residues. V lost 6 bases and J 2 bases, leaving 10 bases between the germline ends. Germline CDR1 MNHEY, CDR2 SMNVEV (reference sequence). The CDR3 sequence: CASSPYGNTGELFF. DNA of the CDR3: TGTGCCAGCAGCCCCTATGGTAACACCGGGGAGCTGTTTTTT.

A word on this clonotype: Without the conserved terminal phenylalanine or tryptophan, this CDR3 likely stems from a read error. The DNA is omitted, as the CDR3 cannot be located on it reliably, and the CDR3 follows TCRdb's listing. The gene calls are TRBV30 and TRBJ1-1. CDR1 GTSNPN and CDR2 SVGIG come from the germline V gene (reference sequence). From its first to its last residue, the CDR3 has 11 amino acids. CDR3 sequence reads: CAWSVQGVEMV.

The J gene is TRBJ2-1, the V gene TRBV6-5; D not resolved. V was trimmed by 5 bases and J by 6 bases, leaving 11 bases between them. The CDR3 spans 13 residues. Germline V gives CDR1 MNHEY, CDR2 SVGAGI. The CDR3 sequence: CASSTARSNEQFF. CDR3 nucleotide sequence: TGTGCCAGCAGTACAGCTAGGAGCAATGAGCAGTTCTTC.

This clonotype was detected many times. This chain connects TRBV20-1 to TRBJ2-7, with 9 bases fitting TRBD1. Germline loops: CDR1 DFQATT, CDR2 SNEGSKA (reference sequence). V lost 6 bases, J lost 3 bases, and 6 bases stayed unmatched. The CDR3 totals 13 residues. The CDR3: CSASDRGLYEQYF. The CDR3 coding sequence is TGCAGTGCCTCGGACAGGGGTCTCTACGAGCAGTACTTC.

In this sample, this clonotype turned up a few times. This chain connects TRBV5-4 to TRBJ2-1; D gene ambiguous. V dropped 5 bases and J dropped 9 bases, with 6 bases sitting between them. The CDR3 contains 10 residues. Per the germline V gene, CDR1 is SGHNT and CDR2 is YYREEE (reference sequence). The CDR3 loop reads CASSGPEQFF. The CDR3 DNA is TGTGCCAGCAGTGGGCCTGAGCAGTTCTTC.

There are a few counts of this clonotype. The chain joins TRBV7-3 to TRBJ2-3; TRBD1 might be the D (5 bases). The V end lost 4 bases, the J end lost 6 bases, and 11 bases lay between the germline ends. This CDR3 region has 13 residues. CDR1 SGHTA and CDR2 FQGTGA come from the germline V gene. The CDR3 protein is CASSSEGADTQYF. Written as DNA, the CDR3 is TGTGCCAGCAGCTCCGAAGGGGCGGATACGCAGTATTTT.

The chain links TRBV6-5 to TRBJ2-3, with D perhaps TRBD2 (6 bases). CDR1 is MNHEY, CDR2 SVGAGI, per germline. V was trimmed by 5 bases and J by 4 bases, leaving 22 bases between them. The CDR3 is 17 amino acids. The CDR3, as DNA: TGTGCCAGCAGTAACCTACTAGCCCCGGGGTCGGCAGATACGCAGTATTTT. This codes for CASSNLLAPGSADTQYF.

The table lists this clonotype with many counts. V gene TRBV12-3 or TRBV12-4 combines with J gene TRBJ2-3; 7 positions match TRBD2. The CDR3 consists of 15 residues. V was clipped by 10 bases and J by 4 bases; unmatched bases: 14. The CDR3 here is CATDSPGGTSDTQYF. As DNA, the CDR3 is TGTGCCACCGACTCGCCCGGGGGGACCTCAGATACGCAGTATTTT.

Concerning this clonotype itself: At one end the junction does not follow the germline gene, possibly because of a read error. The chain combines TRBV3-1 with TRBJ1-6, with 9 bases matching TRBD1. Germline V CDR1 and CDR2: LGHDT, YNNKEL (reference sequence). CDR3 length: 15 amino acids. As DNA, the CDR3 is TGTGCCAGCAGCCAAACCGGGACAGGGAATTCACCTCTCAACTTT. Translation gives CASSQTGTGNSPLNF.

The table lists this clonotype with a few counts. This chain links TRBV12-3 or TRBV12-4 with TRBJ1-3; D gene uncertain. V dropped 7 bases and J dropped 0 bases, with 13 bases sitting between them. The CDR3 has 15 amino acids. This CDR3 reads CASTLDGISGNTIYF. Written as DNA, the CDR3 is TGTGCCAGCACCTTAGACGGCATCTCTGGAAACACCATATATTTT.

The chain recombines TRBV5-5 with TRBJ2-3; 10 bases map to TRBD1. From germline, CDR1 is SGHKS and CDR2 YYEKEE (reference sequence). J lost 4 bases, V lost 0 bases, and 8 bases had no gene match. This CDR3 has 17 residues. The CDR3 sequence: CASSLAPRDRGPDTQYF. CDR3 in DNA: TGTGCCAGCAGCTTGGCCCCCCGGGACAGGGGCCCAGATACGCAGTATTTT.

The sample holds a few counts of this clonotype. This chain uses TRBV10-1 with TRBJ1-1; D may be TRBD1 (5 bases). V was clipped by 0 bases and J by 0 bases, with 8 bases between them. Germline assignment: CDR1 WNHNN and CDR2 SYGVQD (reference sequence). The CDR3 runs to 15 residues. The CDR3 spells CASSESEGLNTEAFF. CDR3 DNA sequence: TGCGCCAGCAGTGAGTCTGAGGGACTGAACACTGAAGCTTTCTTT.

Many counts were recorded for this clonotype. V is TRBV6-6 and J is TRBJ2-6; no clear D gene. Trimming pared 0 bases from V and 0 bases from J, leaving 15 bases between. CDR1 is MNHNY and CDR2 is SVGAGI in the germline V gene (reference sequence). The CDR3 length is 19 residues. Written as DNA, the CDR3 is TGTGCCAGCAGTTACTCTCTTTTGGCGGAAAGCTCTGGGGCCAACGTCCTGACTTTC. Amino acids: CASSYSLLAESSGANVLTF.

The chain combines TRBV12-3 or TRBV12-4 with TRBJ1-4; 8 bases are shared with TRBD1. Losses at the gene ends were 2 bases for V and 5 bases for J; bases not matched to a gene: 4. There are 15 residues in the CDR3. The CDR3 DNA reads as TGTGCCAGCAGTTTACCCTGGACAGGGAATGAAAAACTGTTTTTT. Protein: CASSLPWTGNEKLFF.

About this clonotype itself: A much larger clonotype is one base distant, so this may be a read error. This chain connects TRBV12-5 to TRBJ2-3; TRBD1 agrees at 7 bases. This CDR3 is built from 15 residues. J gave up 1 base and V 3 bases, and 4 bases lay outside the gene matches. Looked up from germline, CDR1 is LGHNT and CDR2 is FRNRAP. Here the CDR3 DNA reads TGTGCTAGTGGTTTTCGGGACAGATGCACAGATACGCAGTATTTT. It yields the protein CASGFRDRCTDTQYF.

This chain connects TRBV20-1 to TRBJ2-1; 12 bases match TRBD2. Germline assignment: CDR1 DFQATT and CDR2 SNEGSKA (reference sequence). This CDR3 region has 16 residues. Trimming took 4 bases from V and 4 from J; bases not matched to a gene: 8. The CDR3: CSATSPSGRVYNEQFF. CDR3 DNA: TGCAGTGCTACTTCGCCTAGCGGGAGGGTTTACAATGAGCAGTTCTTC.

A word on this clonotype: Sequence at one end of the junction differs from germline and may be a read error. The V and J genes are TRBV29-1 and TRBJ1-4; 10 nucleotides agree with TRBD1. This CDR3 is 13 amino acids long. Germline loops: CDR1 SQVTM, CDR2 ANQGSEA. CDR3 in DNA: TGCAGCGTCGAAGGGACAGGGGATGAAAAACTGTTTTTT. Residues: CSVEGTGDEKLFF.